A selection of T cell receptor beta chains follows, all from one sample in a study of blood T cell repertoires in COVID-19. Sequenced by immunoSEQ multiplex PCR; TCRdb stores in-frame clones only, minus some. The sample shows about 380,000 clones, 90% of them seen only once. What was sequenced was peripheral blood. All receptors come from a young man with active or convalescent COVID-19. The CDR3 runs from the conserved cysteine through the conserved F or W. A D gene is named only where the DNA matches it firmly. The size entry is marked missing in some rows and otherwise reads once, few, many or a size class.

d_call | j_call | v_call | clone_size | cdr3_aa | cdr3_nt
- | TRBJ2-7 | TRBV3-1/TRBV3-2 | - | CASSRGYEQYF | TGTGCCAGCAGCCGAGGCTACGAGCAGTACTTC
- | TRBJ2-7 | TRBV6-1 | - | CASSDPLSQAISYEQYF | TGTGCCAGCAGTGACCCCCTCAGCCAGGCGATCTCCTACGAGCAGTACTTC
- | TRBJ1-1 | TRBV14 | - | CASSLAGMNTEAFF | TGTGCCAGCAGCCTCGCAGGGATGAACACTGAAGCTTTCTTT
- | TRBJ2-2 | TRBV28 | - | CATVSGELFF | TGTGCCACGGTCTCCGGGGAGCTGTTTTTT
- | TRBJ2-5 | TRBV11-3 | - | CASSSPPRETQYF | TGTGCCAGCAGCTCCCCTCCTAGAGAGACCCAGTACTTC
TRBD1 | TRBJ1-2 | TRBV7-2 | - | CASSLGGTGGYGYTF | TGTGCCAGCAGCTTAGGAGGGACAGGGGGCTATGGCTACACCTTC
- | TRBJ2-1 | TRBV7-2 | - | CASSLVPGWGGEQFF | TGTGCCAGCAGCTTAGTTCCCGGGTGGGGCGGTGAGCAGTTCTTC
TRBD1 | TRBJ2-7 | TRBV27 | - | CASTHRGLGEQYF | TGTGCCAGCACCCACAGGGGGCTGGGAGAGCAGTACTTC
- | TRBJ1-2 | TRBV7-9 | - | CASSLPSNYGYTF | TGTGCCAGCAGCTTACCTTCGAACTATGGCTACACCTTC
TRBD2 | TRBJ2-1 | TRBV7-2 | - | CASSLGYSGRGNPQFF | TGTGCCAGCAGCTTAGGGTATAGCGGGAGGGGTAACCCGCAGTTCTTC
- | TRBJ1-5 | TRBV5-5 | - | CASSLLGAFEPQHF | TGTGCCAGCAGCTTGCTAGGGGCCTTTGAGCCCCAGCATTTT
- | TRBJ2-7 | TRBV5-6 | - | CASRRMGLTYEQYF | TGTGCCAGCAGACGTATGGGCTTAACCTACGAGCAGTACTTC
- | TRBJ2-1 | TRBV24-1 | once | CATSETYNEQFF | TGTGCCACCAGTGAGACATACAATGAGCAGTTCTTC
- | TRBJ1-4 | TRBV7-2 | - | CASSMGLTELFF | TGTGCCAGCAGTATGGGGCTGACCGAACTGTTTTTT
TRBD2 | TRBJ2-5 | TRBV3-1/TRBV3-2 | - | CASSQDLRMGGETQYF | TGTGCCAGCAGCCAAGATCTCCGGATGGGGGGGGAGACCCAGTACTTC
- | TRBJ2-1 | TRBV28 | - | CASRSTKGRSPSWDEQFF | TGTGCCAGCAGGTCAACCAAGGGGCGGTCCCCTTCCTGGGATGAGCAGTTCTTC
TRBD2 | TRBJ2-1 | TRBV4-1 | - | CASSQGFLGGYNEQFF | TGCGCCAGCAGCCAAGGCTTCCTCGGGGGGTACAATGAGCAGTTCTTC
- | TRBJ2-1 | TRBV14 | - | CASTPMAGRSYNEQFF | TGTGCCAGCACCCCTATGGCAGGCAGGTCCTACAATGAGCAGTTCTTC
- | TRBJ1-2 | TRBV28 | - | CASSLYREYGYTF | TGTGCCAGTAGTTTATACAGGGAATATGGCTACACCTTC
- | TRBJ1-2 | TRBV6-5 | - | CASSPGWAFNYGYTF | TGTGCCAGCAGCCCCGGCTGGGCATTCAACTATGGCTACACCTTC
- | TRBJ2-7 | TRBV23-1 | - | CASLARETYEQYF | TGCGCCAGCCTCGCACGCGAAACCTACGAGCAGTACTTC
TRBD2 | TRBJ2-1 | TRBV6-5 | - | CASSLAGDYNEQFF | TGTGCCAGCAGCCTAGCGGGAGACTACAATGAGCAGTTCTTC
- | TRBJ2-1 | TRBV9 | once | CASSVDWRHQPYNEQFF | TGTGCCAGCAGCGTAGATTGGCGACATCAACCCTACAATGAGCAGTTCTTC
- | TRBJ1-1 | TRBV29-1 | - | CSVVGGVAFF | TGCAGCGTTGTGGGAGGGGTGGCTTTCTTT
TRBD2 | TRBJ2-2 | TRBV7-9 | - | CASSRELAGGTPTGELFF | TGTGCCAGCAGCCGAGAACTAGCGGGGGGGACTCCCACCGGGGAGCTGTTTTTT
TRBD2 | TRBJ2-3 | TRBV28 | - | CAIEPREDGTDTQYF | TGTGCCATCGAACCGCGGGAGGACGGCACAGATACGCAGTATTTT
TRBD1 | TRBJ2-5 | TRBV23-1 | - | CASSQEGQGGETQYF | TGCGCCAGCAGTCAAGAAGGACAGGGAGGTGAGACCCAGTACTTC
TRBD1 | TRBJ2-7 | TRBV6-2/TRBV6-3 | - | CASSYSTPTGGSYEQYF | TGTGCCAGCAGTTACTCGACCCCGACAGGGGGCTCGTACGAGCAGTACTTC
TRBD1 | TRBJ1-1 | TRBV28 | - | CASRSDRGEAFF | TGTGCCAGCAGATCCGACAGGGGAGAAGCTTTCTTT
TRBD1 | TRBJ1-4 | TRBV7-2 | - | CASSLSTGSTNEKLFF | TGTGCCAGCAGCTTATCGACAGGGTCTACTAATGAAAAACTGTTTTTT
TRBD1 | TRBJ1-1 | TRBV19 | - | CASSISQGGNTEAFF | TGTGCCAGTAGTATCAGCCAGGGGGGGAACACTGAAGCTTTCTTT